Each of the 5 T cell receptor beta chains below was sequenced from the same sample in a study of T cell repertoires in cytomegalovirus infection (dated by TCRdb to the late 2010s). Sequencing was performed on an Illumina HiSeq 1500. TCRdb trimmed the raw reads at Q25, called clones with MiXCR and kept productive beta chains. Duplicate CDR3 protein sequences are folded into a single record with the most common DNA and genes. The sample has under 250,000 distinct CDR3 sequences on record, about 7% of them singletons. More than 5.5% of the sample is held by the ten biggest clonotypes. Specimen: PBMCs. These receptors originate from a human donor in good health (CMV status not recorded). Some clones in this sample may be carry-over from other donors' samples.

This clonotype was found a few times. The rearrangement links TRBV19 to TRBJ1-1; the D is unclear. Germline lookup yields CDR1 LNHDA and CDR2 SQIVND (reference sequence). The CDR3 contains 13 residues. V lost 10 bases and J 10 bases, leaving 22 bases between the germline ends. CDR3 sequence (DNA): TGTGCCACCTCGGATCCGTTCCCTTTGGGAGCTTTCTTT. It specifies CATSDPFPLGAFF.

In its sample, this clonotype was seen many times. This chain joins TRBV6-2 or TRBV6-3 and TRBJ2-1, with 11 bases identical to TRBD1. CDR1 MNHEY and CDR2 SVGEGT come from the germline V gene. The CDR3 consists of 16 residues. The V gene end was trimmed by 6 bases and the J gene end by 9 bases; junction bases not matched to a gene: 13. CDR3 nucleotide sequence: TGTGCCAGCAGCCGACCTGGGACAGGGGGTTCGGTTGAGCAGTTCTTC. Amino acid sequence: CASSRPGTGGSVEQFF.

This clonotype was seen many times. The rearrangement joins TRBV6-1 to TRBJ2-5; 9 bases match TRBD1. CDR3 length equals 16 residues. Germline V lookup: CDR1 MNHNS, CDR2 SASEGT. V dropped 2 bases and J dropped 0; count of bases not matched to a gene: 4. In nucleotides, the CDR3 is TGTGCCAGCAGTGAAATCGGACAGGGGTACCAAGAGACCCAGTACTTC. This sequence encodes CASSEIGQGYQETQYF.

This clonotype was recorded many times. The genes are TRBV4-2 and TRBJ1-1; D uncertain. Trimming took 4 bases from V and 9 from J, leaving 12 bases between them. Germline V gene lookup returns CDR1 LGHNA and CDR2 YNFKEQ. The CDR3 extends over 12 amino acids. This CDR3 is CASSRDPEKAFF. The CDR3 region has the DNA TGTGCCAGCAGCCGCGACCCGGAAAAAGCTTTCTTT.

This clonotype was seen many times. The chain has TRBV12-3 or TRBV12-4 and TRBJ2-7; 10 nucleotides align to TRBD1. The CDR3 covers 14 residues. J gave up 7 bases and V 5 bases, and 8 bases lay outside the gene matches. CDR3 sequence reads: CASSGRTGGSEQYF. Here the CDR3 DNA reads TGTGCCAGCAGTGGCCGGACAGGGGGTTCGGAGCAGTACTTC.